A single TCR beta chain is shown here with its context. This CDR3 region has 16 residues. Germline assignment: CDR1 ENHRY and CDR2 SYGVKD. V trimming: 3 bases; J trimming: 5 bases; junction bases outside the gene matches: 8. Authors' methods: The assay estimated nucleated cells by amplifying reference gene primers. The method was immunoSEQ multiplex PCR; TCRdb's version includes in-frame clones alone and lacks a portion of them. The D gene and trimming were derived from the DNA, and the V and J assignments and clone size from that table. This table holds roughly 240,000 clones, over 75% found once. This entry is derived from a study of blood T cell repertoires in COVID-19. Across the whole study: The United States, Italy and Spain were the sources of the acute and convalescent COVID-19 samples.

Sequencing was done on a sample of peripheral blood. V and J are TRBV10-3 and TRBJ1-4; TRBD1 matches 8 bases. The sequence was collected from a man between 45 and 60 years old with COVID-19, enrolled during active disease. The CDR3 DNA sequence: TGTGCCATCAGTGACAGGGCCACAGGGGGGAATGAAAAACTGTTTTTT. Its protein is CAISDRATGGNEKLFF.